The next 16 T cell receptor beta chains were all read from a single sample in a study of T cell responses to AZD1222 COVID-19 vaccine. TCRdb keeps only in-frame clones here, not all; method: immunoSEQ multiplex PCR. The sample comprises some 97,000 clones, around nine tenths of which are singletons, and 3% to 3.5% rests with the top ten. The sequencing here drew on peripheral blood, taken on day 0 of AZD1222 vaccination. These receptors were taken from an adult in good health.

The chain joins TRBV19 to TRBJ2-1; 7 bases align to TRBD2. J was trimmed by 5 bases and V by 4 bases; bases with no gene match: 5. Germline-derived CDR1 and CDR2 are LNHDA and SQIVND (reference sequence). The CDR3 totals 14 residues. The CDR3 nucleotides read TGTGCCAGTAGTACCACTAGCGCGGACAATGAGCAGTTCTTC. This translates into CASSTTSADNEQFF.

This chain links TRBV11-2 with TRBJ2-3; TRBD2 matches at 7 bases. The CDR3 is 14 amino acids. The germline CDR1 and CDR2 sequences are SGHAT and FQNNGV. J was trimmed by 4 bases and V by 5 bases; bases with no gene match: 6. The CDR3 DNA follows: TGTGCCAGCAGCCTAGGAGGACTAGCAGATACGCAGTATTTT. It translates to CASSLGGLADTQYF.

V usage is TRBV3-1 (or the pseudogene TRBV3-2) and J usage is TRBJ2-3, with 7 bases aligning to TRBD2. Germline V lookup: CDR1 LGHDT, CDR2 YNNKEL (reference sequence). Germline trimming cut 4 bases from V and 1 base from J; bases unmatched to any gene: 5. The CDR3 loop spans 15 amino acids. CDR3 DNA sequence: TGTGCCAGCAGCCGAGCGGGGAGTCGCACAGATACGCAGTATTTT. As protein: CASSRAGSRTDTQYF.

V gene TRBV5-5 combines with J gene TRBJ2-2; unclear D gene. Germline CDR1 SGHKS, CDR2 YYEKEE (reference sequence). V was clipped by 0 bases and J by 4 bases, with 10 bases between them. The CDR3 runs 15 residues. The CDR3: CASSLGTAPTGELFF. The CDR3 DNA follows: TGTGCCAGCAGCTTGGGCACGGCCCCCACCGGGGAGCTGTTTTTT.

The genes are TRBV19 and TRBJ2-5, with D possibly TRBD2 on 6 matching bases. Per germline, CDR1 LNHDA and CDR2 SQIVND (reference sequence). The CDR3 runs to 13 residues. Trimming left V 6 bases short and J 2 bases short, with 10 bases between. CDR3 loop: CASRLAGQETQYF. DNA of the CDR3: TGTGCCAGTAGATTGGCGGGGCAAGAGACCCAGTACTTC.

The gene calls are TRBV19 and TRBJ1-1, with 7 bases lining up with TRBD1. This CDR3 comprises 14 residues. CDR1 and CDR2 from the germline V gene are LNHDA and SQIVND (reference sequence). V shed 4 bases, J shed 4 bases, and the junction held 6 bases outside the gene matches. The CDR3 sequence: CASSTDRVVTEAFF. DNA of the CDR3: TGTGCCAGTAGTACCGACAGGGTCGTCACTGAAGCTTTCTTT.

This rearrangement joins TRBV9 to TRBJ1-6; 8 nucleotides line up with TRBD1. CDR3 size: 15 residues. Germline assignment: CDR1 SGDLS and CDR2 YYNGEE. Trimming removed 3 bases from V and 5 bases from J; junction bases left unmatched: 4. CDR3 nucleotide sequence: TGTGCCAGCAGCGGCGGGACAGGCAATAATTCACCCCTCCACTTT. Translation gives CASSGGTGNNSPLHF.

The gene calls are TRBV24-1 and TRBJ1-1; D call uncertain. The germline V and J ends were trimmed by 4 bases and 4 bases, with 6 bases remaining between them. Germline CDR1 is KGHDR and CDR2 is SFDVKD. This CDR3 is 12 amino acids long. The CDR3 DNA reads as TGTGCCACCAGTGACAGTGGCACTGAAGCTTTCTTT. This gives the protein CATSDSGTEAFF.

The chain joins TRBV6-2 or TRBV6-3 to TRBJ1-5; D unresolved. Trimming pared 6 bases from V and 7 bases from J, leaving 16 bases between. Germline V gene data show CDR1 as MNHEY and CDR2 as SVGEGT. This CDR3 has 14 amino acids. Written as DNA, the CDR3 is TGTGCCAGCAGCCTGGTCGTTCCGGGGCAGCCCCAGCATTTT. It codes for CASSLVVPGQPQHF.

The rearrangement joins TRBV7-6 to TRBJ2-2; TRBD1 aligns across 7 bases. V lost 5 bases, J lost 7 bases, and 7 bases stayed unmatched. CDR1 and CDR2 from the germline V gene are SGHVS and FNYEAQ. The CDR3 contains 14 residues. The CDR3 region has the DNA TGTGCCAGCAGCCCGACAGGGCTAGGCGGGGAGCTGTTTTTT. It translates to CASSPTGLGGELFF.

The gene calls are TRBV7-9 and TRBJ2-2; 8 bases align to TRBD1. Germline-derived CDR1 and CDR2 are SEHNR and FQNEAQ (reference sequence). The CDR3 has 15 amino acids. V trimming: 2 bases; J trimming: 2 bases; junction bases outside the gene matches: 1. The CDR3 loop reads CASSLQGANTGELFF. The CDR3 DNA reads TGTGCCAGCAGCTTACAGGGGGCTAACACCGGGGAGCTGTTTTTT.

V is TRBV7-2 and J is TRBJ1-4; TRBD1 matches at 9 bases. J lost 6 bases, V lost 3 bases, and 2 bases had no gene match. CDR1 is SGHTA, CDR2 FQGNSA, per germline. CDR3 length: 14 residues. The CDR3 sequence: CASSFRTGDEKLFF. As DNA, the CDR3 is TGTGCCAGCAGCTTCCGGACAGGGGATGAAAAACTGTTTTTT.

This chain uses TRBV5-8 with TRBJ2-7; D is unclear. Germline loops: CDR1 SGHTS, CDR2 YDEGEE. V was shortened by 2 bases and J by 2 bases, with 8 bases between the two germline ends. The CDR3 contains 13 residues. In DNA, the CDR3 is TGTGCCAGCAGCTTTGCCGGCACCTACGAGCAGTACTTC. Protein product: CASSFAGTYEQYF.

The chain is built from TRBV19 and TRBJ1-2; D ambiguous. CDR3 length equals 15 residues. V lost 5 bases and J lost 5, with 18 bases in between. The V gene's germline CDR1 is LNHDA and CDR2 SQIVND (reference sequence). Here the CDR3 DNA reads TGTGCCAGTAGTGCCACGGAGAGCGGGGTTTATGGCTACACCTTC. This codes for CASSATESGVYGYTF.

CDR3 coding DNA: TGTGCCAGCAGTTACGCGCGGGGACAGGGGGCCTCTGGCTACACCTTC. The encoded protein is CASSYARGQGASGYTF. The chain is built from TRBV6-2 or TRBV6-3 and TRBJ1-2; 12 nucleotides match TRBD1. The germline gives CDR1 MNHEY, CDR2 SVGEGT. V was clipped by 2 bases and J by 7 bases; unmatched bases: 8. This CDR3 spans 16 amino acids.

The genes are TRBV5-5 and TRBJ1-2; possible D gene TRBD1, 6 bases. The germline gives CDR1 SGHKS, CDR2 YYEKEE (reference sequence). The germline V and J ends were trimmed by 4 bases and 11 bases, with 18 bases remaining between them. The CDR3 has 13 residues. The CDR3 region is CASSPGHHELYTF. DNA of the CDR3: TGTGCCAGCAGCCCGGGACACCACGAACTGTACACCTTC.